The rows below give T cell receptor beta chains drawn from one sample of a study of cytomegalovirus exposure and HLA in healthy donors. Sequencing used immunoSEQ multiplex PCR; TCRdb keeps in-frame clones, though not all of them. The sample has some 41,000 clones, roughly 93% seen once. The sample consisted of PBMCs. Receptors were obtained from a young woman in good health and CMV-seronegative. Each CDR3 is given with its conserved first and last residue. D genes are given only for firm matches. Size tells how often a clone was seen (once, few, many) or the class of an expanded clone, and some rows leave it out.

clone_size,d_call,v_call,j_call,cdr3_aa,cdr3_nt
NA,TRBD1,TRBV11-2,TRBJ2-7,CASSSLGDRPYEQYF,TGTGCCAGCAGCTCCCTGGGGGACAGACCCTACGAGCAGTACTTC
NA,TRBD2,TRBV4-1,TRBJ2-1,CASSQDIVPSGGRGEQFF,TGCGCCAGCAGCCAAGATATCGTACCTAGCGGGGGTCGGGGTGAGCAGTTCTTC
NA,NA,TRBV5-1,TRBJ2-3,CASSTGRAGATDTQYF,TGCGCCAGCAGCACTGGCCGGGCAGGGGCCACAGATACGCAGTATTTT
NA,NA,TRBV5-6,TRBJ2-2,CASSLRLRTGGELFF,TGTGCCAGCAGCTTGAGGCTCAGAACGGGCGGGGAGCTGTTTTTT
NA,NA,TRBV2,TRBJ1-1,CASSRVSGGGTEAFF,TGTGCCAGCTCAAGGGTGTCCGGTGGAGGGACTGAAGCTTTCTTT
NA,NA,TRBV27,TRBJ1-5,CASSLLEGEPQHF,TGTGCCAGCAGCCTCCTTGAGGGAGAGCCCCAGCATTTT
NA,TRBD1,TRBV28,TRBJ2-5,CASSFPPDRVGETQYF,TGTGCCAGCAGTTTCCCCCCGGACAGGGTTGGGGAGACCCAGTACTTC
once,TRBD2,TRBV27,TRBJ2-1,CASSLFPSGGARVFEQFF,TGTGCCAGCAGTTTATTTCCTAGCGGGGGGGCCCGCGTATTTGAGCAGTTCTTC
NA,NA,TRBV5-1,TRBJ1-4,CASSFEGGNEKLFF,TGCGCCAGCAGCTTCGAAGGAGGGAATGAAAAACTGTTTTTT
NA,NA,TRBV10-1,TRBJ2-2,CASGPNTGELFF,TGCGCCAGTGGGCCGAACACCGGGGAGCTGTTTTTT
NA,TRBD1,TRBV5-4,TRBJ2-1,CASSPSTGYEQFF,TGTGCCAGCAGCCCTTCGACAGGGTATGAGCAGTTCTTC
NA,NA,TRBV5-6,TRBJ1-6,CASSRRVDSPLHF,TGTGCCAGCAGCCGGAGGGTAGATTCACCCCTCCACTTT
NA,TRBD2,TRBV13,TRBJ2-1,CASSQSSGNNEQFF,TGTGCCAGCAGCCAATCTAGCGGGAACAATGAGCAGTTCTTC
NA,TRBD1,TRBV18,TRBJ1-3,CASSPGGQGTGNTIYF,TGTGCCAGCTCACCGGGGGGACAGGGCACTGGAAACACCATATATTTT
NA,NA,TRBV30,TRBJ2-7,CAWSGLAKEQYF,TGTGCCTGGAGTGGGCTAGCAAAGGAGCAGTACTTC
NA,TRBD1,TRBV28,TRBJ1-1,CASRITGDTEAFF,TGTGCCAGCAGGATCACAGGGGACACTGAAGCTTTCTTT
NA,NA,TRBV7-2,TRBJ2-2,CASSLGPGSTGELFF,TGTGCCAGCAGCTTAGGACCGGGAAGCACCGGGGAGCTGTTTTTT
NA,NA,TRBV5-1,TRBJ1-1,CASSLDGRWNTEAFF,TGCGCCAGCAGCTTGGATGGCAGATGGAACACTGAAGCTTTCTTT
few,TRBD1,TRBV10-3,TRBJ2-7,CATTGATYEQYF,TGTGCCACAACAGGGGCGACCTACGAGCAGTACTTC
NA,NA,TRBV5-6,TRBJ2-7,CASSLGGTAQYYEQYF,TGTGCCAGCAGCCTCGGGGGTACAGCACAATACTACGAGCAGTACTTC
NA,NA,TRBV11-2,TRBJ2-5,CASLGGVGVETQYF,TGTGCCAGCCTAGGGGGGGTCGGTGTAGAGACCCAGTACTTC
NA,NA,TRBV2,TRBJ2-5,CASSKQETQYF,TGTGCCAGCAGCAAACAAGAGACCCAGTACTTC
NA,NA,TRBV7-2,TRBJ1-6,CASSSSLVHGNSPLHF,TGTGCCAGCAGCTCCAGTCTGGTTCACGGGAATTCACCCCTCCACTTT
NA,TRBD1,TRBV19,TRBJ2-1,CASSMGQGDNEQFF,TGTGCCAGTAGTATGGGACAGGGGGACAATGAGCAGTTCTTC
NA,NA,TRBV14,TRBJ2-7,CAARHSYEQYF,TGTGCCGCTAGGCATTCCTACGAGCAGTACTTC
NA,NA,TRBV2,TRBJ2-2,CASSERATGELFF,TGTGCCAGCAGTGAACGAGCCACCGGGGAGCTGTTTTTT
NA,NA,TRBV11-2,TRBJ1-1,CASSLEWRKVNTEAFF,TGTGCCAGCAGCTTAGAATGGAGGAAGGTGAACACTGAAGCTTTCTTT
NA,TRBD1,TRBV11-2,TRBJ1-1,CASSPGTGNTEAFF,TGTGCCAGCAGCCCGGGGACAGGGAACACTGAAGCTTTCTTT
NA,TRBD1,TRBV6-1,TRBJ1-1,CASTRDRVRTPEAFF,TGTGCCAGCACCAGGGACAGGGTGAGGACCCCTGAAGCTTTCTTT
NA,TRBD1,TRBV7-6,TRBJ1-5,CASSLGAGGVQPQHF,TGTGCCAGCAGCTTAGGGGCAGGGGGCGTCCAGCCCCAGCATTTT